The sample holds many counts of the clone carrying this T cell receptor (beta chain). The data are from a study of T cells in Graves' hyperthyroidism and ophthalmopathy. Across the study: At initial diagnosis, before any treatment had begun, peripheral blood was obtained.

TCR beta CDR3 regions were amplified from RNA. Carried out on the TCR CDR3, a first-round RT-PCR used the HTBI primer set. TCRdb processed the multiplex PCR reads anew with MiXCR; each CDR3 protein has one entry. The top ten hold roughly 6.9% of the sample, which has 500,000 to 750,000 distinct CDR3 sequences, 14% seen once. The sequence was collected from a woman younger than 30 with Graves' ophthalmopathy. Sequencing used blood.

The CDR3: CASSLSRTSGRSEQYF. DNA for the CDR3: TGTGCCAGCAGTTTATCGCGGACTAGCGGGAGAAGCGAGCAGTACTTC. The chain combines TRBV27 with TRBJ2-7; 13 positions agree with TRBD2. Looked up from germline, CDR1 is MNHEY and CDR2 is SMNVEV (reference sequence). After removal of 0 bases from V and 6 bases from J, the junction contained 5 bases not matched to a gene. CDR3 length: 16 amino acids.